These 22 T cell receptor beta chains came from one sample sequenced in a study of long-term antiretroviral therapy in people with HIV. The assay, immunoSEQ v3.0, was run at survey level. TCRdb keeps only in-frame clones here, not all; method: immunoSEQ multiplex PCR. The repertoire holds over 15,000 clones, with around 77% as singletons. The specimen was unsorted PBMCs, collected 2.2 years after starting antiretroviral therapy. These receptors all come from a middle-aged man with HIV.

This clone was seen more than once but under ten times. The CDR3 DNA reads TGTGCCAGCAGCGCGACGACAGGTGGGGTGACCCAGTACTTC. Translation: CASSATTGGVTQYF. V gene TRBV5-4 combines with J gene TRBJ2-5; the D gene is possibly TRBD1 (6 bases). Germline CDR1 and CDR2: SGHNT and YYREEE (reference sequence). V was clipped by 4 bases and J by 7 bases, with 17 bases between them. This CDR3 has 14 residues.

Comments on this clone: At one boundary the junction diverges from the germline segment, which might be a read error. The chain joins TRBV7-6 to TRBJ2-1; D possibly corresponds to TRBD1 (6 bases). From germline, CDR1 is SGHVS and CDR2 FNYEAQ. The CDR3 has 12 residues. The CDR3 spells CASSFRDNEQFF. CDR3 DNA sequence: TGTGCCAGCAGCTTCCGGGACAACGAGCAGTTCTTC.

The chain links TRBV29-1 to TRBJ2-5; 8 positions agree with TRBD2. The CDR3 length is 12 residues. V lost 7 bases, J lost 5 bases, and 6 bases stayed unmatched. Germline V gene data show CDR1 as SQVTM and CDR2 as ANQGSEA. The CDR3 protein is CSAQTSVETQYF. The CDR3, as DNA: TGCAGCGCCCAGACTAGCGTTGAGACCCAGTACTTC.

Only one count was recorded for this clone. The chain joins TRBV19 to TRBJ1-1; 10 nucleotides align to TRBD1. This CDR3 has 15 amino acids. V lost 8 bases, J lost 0 bases, and 6 bases stayed unmatched. Germline V CDR1 and CDR2: LNHDA, SQIVND (reference sequence). CDR3 bases: TGTGCCAGTGGCCGGGACAGGGGCCTGAACACTGAAGCTTTCTTT. Translated, it gives CASGRDRGLNTEAFF.

This chain uses TRBV27 with TRBJ2-3; D possibly uses TRBD1 or TRBD2 (5 bases each). Trimming removed 1 base at V and 2 bases at J, with 13 bases between. Germline-derived CDR1 and CDR2 are MNHEY and SMNVEV (reference sequence). The CDR3 loop spans 16 amino acids. The CDR3 region is CASSLWGRTVTDTQYF. CDR3 in DNA: TGTGCCAGCAGTTTATGGGGGAGAACTGTCACAGATACGCAGTATTTT.

V is TRBV2 and J is TRBJ2-3, with TRBD1 matching 8 bases. The CDR3 has 16 residues. Germline trimming cut 4 bases from V and 1 base from J; bases unmatched to any gene: 7. The germline V gene has CDR1 SNHLY and CDR2 FYNNEI. CDR3 in amino acids: CASSALGQAGTDTQYF. Here the CDR3 DNA reads TGTGCCAGCAGTGCCCTGGGACAGGCGGGCACAGATACGCAGTATTTT.

The CDR3 nucleotides are TGTGCCAGCAGTTTAATCCTTCAGAGTTACAATGAGCAGTTCTTC. Its protein product is CASSLILQSYNEQFF. The chain employs TRBV28 and TRBJ2-1; D unresolved. V was trimmed by 2 bases and J by 4 bases, leaving 12 bases between them. CDR3 length equals 15 residues. CDR1 and CDR2 (germline): MDHEN, SYDVKM.

The J gene is TRBJ2-1, the V gene TRBV7-2; 10 positions match TRBD2. CDR1 is SGHTA and CDR2 is FQGNSA in the germline V gene. The V and J ends lost 1 base and 12 bases, in that order; junction bases with no gene match: 9. There are 15 residues in the CDR3. The DNA of the CDR3 is TGTGCCAGCAGCTTAGAGCGGCTAGCGGGAGCGGGGCAGTTCTTC. Translated, it gives CASSLERLAGAGQFF.

The gene calls are TRBV19 and TRBJ2-7, with D tentatively TRBD1 (6 bases). Germline values: CDR1 LNHDA, CDR2 SQIVND (reference sequence). CDR3 length equals 14 residues. Trimming removed 6 bases from V and 1 base from J, with 13 bases in between. The CDR3 DNA is TGTGCCAGTAGCCCGGGACATGTATCCTACGAGCAGTACTTC. This codes for CASSPGHVSYEQYF.

This clone appeared once. The chain has TRBV7-2 and TRBJ1-2; D is perhaps TRBD1 (5 bases). V was shortened by 2 bases and J by 4 bases, with 8 bases between the two germline ends. CDR1 and CDR2 (germline): SGHTA, FQGNSA. The CDR3 is made up of 13 amino acids. In DNA form, the CDR3 reads TGTGCCAGCAGCTTAAATCAGGGCTATGGCTACACCTTC. Its protein product is CASSLNQGYGYTF.

J is TRBJ2-1 and V is TRBV2; the match to TRBD2 covers 10 bases. The CDR3 covers 15 residues. From germline, CDR1 is SNHLY and CDR2 FYNNEI. V shed 5 bases, J shed 4 bases, and the junction held 5 bases outside the gene matches. The CDR3 DNA reads TGTGCCAGCAGTCTGAATAGCGGGAGGTACAATGAGCAGTTCTTC. This encodes CASSLNSGRYNEQFF.

This clone came up a few times. V gene TRBV6-5 combines with J gene TRBJ1-3; TRBD1 aligns across 8 bases. Germline V lookup: CDR1 MNHEY, CDR2 SVGAGI. The J segment lost 0 bases and the V segment lost 7 bases, leaving 5 bases of the junction unmatched. The CDR3 is 15 amino acids. The CDR3 DNA reads as TGTGCCAGCACTAGAACAGGGGGCTCTGGAAACACCATATATTTT. Translated, it gives CASTRTGGSGNTIYF.

This rearrangement joins TRBV4-2 to TRBJ2-3; D is perhaps TRBD2 (7 bases). The CDR3 length is 15 residues. Germline CDR1 and CDR2: LGHNA and YNFKEQ. V dropped 4 bases and J dropped 2 bases, with 13 bases sitting between them. Written as DNA, the CDR3 is TGTGCCAGCAGCCCTAGGGGGGGAGACACAGATACGCAGTATTTT. Its translation is CASSPRGGDTDTQYF.

The genes are TRBV5-5 and TRBJ2-5; the match to TRBD2 covers 12 bases. Germline V gives CDR1 SGHKS, CDR2 YYEKEE (reference sequence). Unmatched junction bases numbered 7, after V lost 3 bases and J lost 7 bases. This CDR3 has 15 amino acids. For the CDR3, the DNA is TGTGCCAGCAGCTCGACTAGCGGGGGCCCAGGGACCCAGTACTTC. This codes for CASSSTSGGPGTQYF.

The chain employs TRBV19 and TRBJ2-7; 8 nucleotides match TRBD1. CDR1 LNHDA and CDR2 SQIVND come from the germline V gene (reference sequence). This CDR3 comprises 16 residues. Trimming removed 5 bases from V and 0 bases from J; junction bases left unmatched: 9. The CDR3 DNA reads TGTGCCAGTAGTGATCCTGGACAGGGCCTCTCCTACGAGCAGTACTTC. It translates to CASSDPGQGLSYEQYF.

The chain links TRBV5-1 to TRBJ2-5; TRBD2 matches 9 bases. The CDR3 totals 15 residues. V was pared by 4 bases and J by 6 bases, with 10 bases of the junction left unmatched. Germline V gives CDR1 SGHRS, CDR2 YFSETQ. CDR3 DNA: TGCGCCAGCAGCCTCCTTCCTAGCGGGGAAAAGACCCAGTACTTC. Translating gives CASSLLPSGEKTQYF.

The rearrangement links TRBV9 to TRBJ2-1, with 10 nucleotides matching TRBD1. V dropped 4 bases and J dropped 5; count of bases not matched to a gene: 9. CDR3 length: 16 amino acids. Germline V gene lookup returns CDR1 SGDLS and CDR2 YYNGEE. The DNA for the CDR3 is TGTGCCAGCAGCCCCCTGACAGGGGGCAGGAACAATGAGCAGTTCTTC. This codes for CASSPLTGGRNNEQFF. The full variable domain, its missing parts supplied by reference TRBV9 and TRBJ2-1, is DSGVTQTPKHLITATGQRVTLRCSPRSGDLSVYWYQQSLDQGLQFLIQYYNGEERAKGNILERFSAQQFPDLHSELNLSSLELGDSALYFCASSPLTGGRNNEQFFGPGTRLTVL.

The J gene is TRBJ2-3, the V gene TRBV28; D possibly uses TRBD1 or TRBD2 (5 bases each). Trimming took off 6 bases at V and 6 bases at J, with 19 bases between the two ends. The CDR3 runs 15 residues. Germline V CDR1 and CDR2: MDHEN, SYDVKM. Here the CDR3 reads CASRAHRGARDTQYF. The DNA of the CDR3 is TGTGCCAGCAGGGCCCACCGGGGCGCAAGGGATACGCAGTATTTT.

The chain couples TRBV4-1 to TRBJ2-1; D call uncertain. Trimming removed 1 base from V and 2 bases from J, with 15 bases in between. Germline CDR1 and CDR2: MGHRA and YSYEKL. The CDR3 has 17 amino acids. The CDR3 reads CASSQAGRPSPYNEQFF. The CDR3 DNA follows: TGCGCCAGCAGCCAAGCCGGACGCCCCAGCCCCTACAATGAGCAGTTCTTC.

The J gene is TRBJ2-1, the V gene TRBV28; D not resolved. The germline CDR1 and CDR2 sequences are MDHEN and SYDVKM. The length of the CDR3 is 16 residues. Trimming took off 9 bases at V and 7 bases at J, with 25 bases between the two ends. The CDR3 DNA reads TGTGCCAGAGATCCAAAGGTGTATCGCGGCAATAATGAGCAGTTCTTC. Protein product: CARDPKVYRGNNEQFF. Complete variable domain (other parts from reference TRBV28 and TRBJ2-1): DVKVTQSSRYLVKRTGEKVFLECVQDMDHENMFWYRQDPGLGLRLIYFSYDVKMKEKGDIPEGYSVSREKKERFSLILESASTNQTSMYLCARDPKVYRGNNEQFFGPGTRLTVL.

The chain recombines TRBV7-7 with TRBJ2-3; the D gene is possibly TRBD2 (6 bases). The V gene lost 2 bases and the J gene lost 4 bases, with 13 bases spanning the gap. Germline values: CDR1 SSHAT, CDR2 FNYEAQ (reference sequence). CDR3 length equals 15 residues. The CDR3 protein is CASSLNAGPADTQYF. The CDR3, as DNA: TGTGCCAGCAGCTTAAACGCGGGACCCGCAGATACGCAGTATTTT.

The J gene is TRBJ2-7, the V gene TRBV5-1; D uncertain. The CDR3 covers 14 residues. Germline V gene data show CDR1 as SGHRS and CDR2 as YFSETQ. Trimming left V 0 bases short and J 0 bases short, with 7 bases between. CDR3 residues: CASSLDGYSYEQYF. As DNA, the CDR3 is TGCGCCAGCAGCTTGGACGGGTACTCCTACGAGCAGTACTTC.